This TCR beta chain stems from a study of graft-versus-host responses after intestinal transplantation. Study at large: The transplants performed in recipients were multivisceral, liver-intestinal, or isolated intestinal. Anti-thymocyte globulin served as induction for all recipients, who then took tacrolimus and steroids for about three years. Findings of the study overall: Peak circulating GvH clone levels tracked with early post-transplant HvG declines. GvH clones were identified in recipient marrow, with some first appearing in ileum or blood.

Sequenced by immunoSEQ multiplex PCR; TCRdb stores in-frame clones only, minus some. The sample records approximately 99,000 clones, 90% to 95% being singletons. The germline V gene has CDR1 SGHVS and CDR2 FNYEAQ. This CDR3 has 15 amino acids. V lost 5 bases to trimming and J lost 2 bases; unmatched junction nucleotides: 9. Note on this clone: Its target is unknown. At the DNA level, this CDR3 is encoded by other sequences in the same sample as well.

Material: unstimulated CD4+ T cells sorted from spleen or lymph node cells, obtained before transplant. The gene calls are TRBV7-6 and TRBJ2-7; 7 bases are a match to TRBD1. The clonotype comes from a human donor who was the organ donor for an intestinal transplant. For the CDR3, the DNA is TGTGCCAGCAGCCCCCGACAGGGAATGGCCTACGAGCAGTACTTC. Amino acids: CASSPRQGMAYEQYF.